This paragraph reports one T cell receptor beta chain. This clonotype occurred a few times. Its antigen is unknown. No much larger clonotype is one base removed from it; base qualities were not supplied. Every donor was a healthy Caucasian. Three pairs of female monozygotic twins, all aged about 18 to 29 years, were included in the twin cohort. CD4+ and CD8+ T cell populations were isolated with positive isolation kits from Invitrogen. The receptor library was made with 5' RACE. The sample was run on an Illumina HiSeq 2000. A universal primer binding site was introduced by template switching, and a unique molecular identifier was present in the final cDNA, enabling accurate counting of TCR cDNA molecules. First-strand cDNA for TCR alpha and beta chains was synthesized from specific primers in the conserved constant-segment region. To control for contamination, each cDNA library was double barcoded with a SMART-Mk sample barcode plus Illumina barcodes. TruSeq adapter sequences, together with Illumina sample barcodes, were added in two successive PCR steps. Sequencing of the TCR alpha and beta cDNA libraries was done on the Illumina HiSeq platform using custom primers. Per the authors' processing: Unique molecular identifiers were extracted from raw reads with MiGEC, and CDR3 positions were determined with MiXCR. For each individual, recombination models were inferred using an EM algorithm with the repgenHMM and IGoR tools. Shared clonotype analysis was performed with the tcR package in R, normalizing sharing by the product of cloneset sizes. To study raw recombination free of thymic and clonal selection effects, out-of-frame nonproductive sequences were analyzed. Starting from the raw public reads, TCRdb applied fastp trimming at Q25, assembled clones with MiXCR and retained in-frame beta chains. One record per CDR3 amino acid sequence lists the most common genes and DNA. These V and J calls derive from TCRdb rather than the authors' analysis. The sample table shows roughly 230,000 distinct CDR3 sequences, and about 8.3% are seen once. The ten largest clones take up less than 4% of the sample.

V gives up 3 bases and J gives up 3 bases, and the segment between their germline ends measures 18 bases. Reading the germline V gene gives CDR1 LGHNA and CDR2 YSLEER. Counted from cysteine to phenylalanine, this CDR3 has 16 amino acids. CDR3 DNA only is kept here, 48 bases in frame from base 1. This sample is part of a study of identical twins (dated by TCRdb to 2015 to 2016). Some background on the complete study: The study deep-sequenced TCR alpha and beta repertoires from monozygotic twins, unrelated adults of various ages and cord blood to test whether fetal clonotypes persist. Replicate twin experiments were performed at different times using different library preparation protocols to rule out contamination. Broader findings and caveats from the paper: Out-of-frame TCR alpha sequences shared between twins showed an excess of low generation-probability sequences compared with coincidental sharing between unrelated individuals. Abundant cord blood beta clonotypes had fewer insertions, young adult naive repertoires showed a similar but weaker trend, and memory repertoires showed no such trend. Because the same donors could not be followed over many years, the conclusions relied on cross-sectional statistical analysis. Recombination models systematically underestimated out-of-frame TCR alpha sharing in monozygotic twins but agreed with sharing between unrelated individuals. Zero-insertion analyses could be partly confounded by invariant T cells such as MAIT and iNKT, although diverse VJ usage argued against such confounding for most clonotypes. In beta out-of-frame sequences, excess twin sharing was weaker, because having fewer shared sequences lowered the signal-to-noise ratio.

The same data also contributed to another study, on yellow fever vaccine responses in identical twins. As the second study states: The T cell response to vaccination in identical twins was reported by the authors to appear partly convergent and partly personalized. The study precisely tracked vaccine-responding T cell clones in identical twins.

The sample comprised CD8+ T cells sorted from blood. This receptor was identified in a woman under 30 in good health. Recombination joined TRBV4-3 with TRBJ2-7, with no confidently assigned D gene. The CDR3 corresponds to CASSQVSIAAIYEQYF. The DNA is TGCGCCAGCAGCCAGGTATCCATAGCAGCAATCTACGAGCAGTACTTC.